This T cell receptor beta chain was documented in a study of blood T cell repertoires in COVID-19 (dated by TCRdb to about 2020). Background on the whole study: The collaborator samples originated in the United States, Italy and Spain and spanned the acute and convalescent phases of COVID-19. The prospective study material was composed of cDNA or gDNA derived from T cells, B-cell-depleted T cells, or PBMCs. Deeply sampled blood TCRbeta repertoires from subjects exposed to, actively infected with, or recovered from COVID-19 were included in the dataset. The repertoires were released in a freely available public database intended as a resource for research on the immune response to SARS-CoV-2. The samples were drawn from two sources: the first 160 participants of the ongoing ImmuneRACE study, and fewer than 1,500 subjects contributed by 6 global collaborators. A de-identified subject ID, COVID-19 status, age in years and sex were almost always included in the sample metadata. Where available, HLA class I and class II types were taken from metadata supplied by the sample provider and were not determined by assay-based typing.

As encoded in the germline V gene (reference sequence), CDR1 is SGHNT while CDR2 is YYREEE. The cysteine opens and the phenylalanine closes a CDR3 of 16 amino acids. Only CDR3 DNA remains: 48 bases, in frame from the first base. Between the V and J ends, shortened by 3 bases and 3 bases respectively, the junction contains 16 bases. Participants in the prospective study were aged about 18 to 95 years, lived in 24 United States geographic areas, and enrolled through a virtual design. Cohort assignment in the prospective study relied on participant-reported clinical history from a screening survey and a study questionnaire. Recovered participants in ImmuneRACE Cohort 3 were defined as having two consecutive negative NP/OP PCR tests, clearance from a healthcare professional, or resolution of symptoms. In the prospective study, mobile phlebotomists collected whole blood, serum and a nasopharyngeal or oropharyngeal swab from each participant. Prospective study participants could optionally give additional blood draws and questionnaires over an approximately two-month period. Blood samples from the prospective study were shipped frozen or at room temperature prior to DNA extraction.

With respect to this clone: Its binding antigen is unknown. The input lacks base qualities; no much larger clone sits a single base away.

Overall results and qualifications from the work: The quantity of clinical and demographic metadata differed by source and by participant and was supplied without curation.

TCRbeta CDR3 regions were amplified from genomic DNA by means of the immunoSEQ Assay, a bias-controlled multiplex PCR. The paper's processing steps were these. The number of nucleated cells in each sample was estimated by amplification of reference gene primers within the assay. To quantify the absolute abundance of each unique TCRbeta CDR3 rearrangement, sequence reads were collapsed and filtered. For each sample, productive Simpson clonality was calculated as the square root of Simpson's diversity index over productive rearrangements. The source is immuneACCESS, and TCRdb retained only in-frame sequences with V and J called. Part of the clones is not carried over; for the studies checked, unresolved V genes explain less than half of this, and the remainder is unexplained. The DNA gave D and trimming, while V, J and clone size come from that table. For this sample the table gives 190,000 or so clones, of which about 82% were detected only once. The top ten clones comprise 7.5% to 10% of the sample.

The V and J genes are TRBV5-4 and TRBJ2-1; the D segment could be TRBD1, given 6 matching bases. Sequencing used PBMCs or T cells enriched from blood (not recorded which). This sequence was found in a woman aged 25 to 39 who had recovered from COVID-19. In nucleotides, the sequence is TGTGCCAGCAGCTCTGACAGGTTTTTGGACTACAATGAGCAGTTCTTC. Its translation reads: CASSSDRFLDYNEQFF.